This is a list of T cell receptor beta chains from one sample in a study of T cell responses to AZD1222 COVID-19 vaccine. Measured with immunoSEQ multiplex PCR; TCRdb has only the in-frame clones, and not every one. Of approximately 130,000 clones in the sample, roughly 92% were seen once. Material: peripheral blood, obtained on day 0 of AZD1222 vaccination. These receptors all stem from an adult in good health. Both conserved end residues are part of each CDR3. Each record gives: CDR3 protein, CDR3 DNA, J gene, V gene, D gene, clone size. A D gene is named only where the DNA matches it firmly. Size tells how often a clone was seen (once, few, many) or the class of an expanded clone, and some rows leave it out.

CDR3aa: CASSQETMGTQYF; CDR3nt: TGTGCCAGCAGCCAAGAAACTATGGGGACCCAGTACTTC; j_gene: TRBJ2-5; v_gene: TRBV14; d_gene: .; abundance: .
CDR3aa: CASGPGQGAAEAFF; CDR3nt: TGTGCCAGCGGGCCGGGACAGGGGGCGGCTGAAGCTTTCTTT; j_gene: TRBJ1-1; v_gene: TRBV6-5; d_gene: TRBD1; abundance: once
CDR3aa: CASSQGPAGRSTEAFF; CDR3nt: TGCGCCAGCAGCCAAGGTCCGGCGGGAAGGAGCACTGAAGCTTTCTTT; j_gene: TRBJ1-1; v_gene: TRBV4-1; d_gene: .; abundance: once
CDR3aa: CASSPIIPGEGQGDTGELFF; CDR3nt: TGTGCCAGCTCACCAATCATCCCCGGTGAAGGACAGGGCGACACCGGGGAGCTGTTTTTT; j_gene: TRBJ2-2; v_gene: TRBV18; d_gene: TRBD1; abundance: .
CDR3aa: CASSLEGSDSPLHF; CDR3nt: TGCGCCAGCAGCTTGGAGGGGAGTGATTCACCCCTCCACTTT; j_gene: TRBJ1-6; v_gene: TRBV5-1; d_gene: .; abundance: .
CDR3aa: CASRPGTGMSYGYTF; CDR3nt: TGTGCCAGCAGGCCCGGGACAGGGATGAGCTATGGCTACACCTTC; j_gene: TRBJ1-2; v_gene: TRBV5-4; d_gene: TRBD1; abundance: .
CDR3aa: CASSLVGGGYGNTIYF; CDR3nt: TGCGCCAGCAGCTTGGTGGGGGGCGGATATGGAAACACCATATATTTT; j_gene: TRBJ1-3; v_gene: TRBV5-1; d_gene: .; abundance: .
CDR3aa: CASSLNTNYGYTF; CDR3nt: TGTGCCAGCAGTTTGAACACAAACTATGGCTACACCTTC; j_gene: TRBJ1-2; v_gene: TRBV12-3/TRBV12-4; d_gene: .; abundance: .
CDR3aa: CASSQTPRQSYGYTF; CDR3nt: TGTGCCAGCAGCCAGACTCCTAGACAGTCCTATGGCTACACCTTC; j_gene: TRBJ1-2; v_gene: TRBV11-2; d_gene: .; abundance: .
CDR3aa: CASSQDRGLNYGYTF; CDR3nt: TGTGCCAGCAGCCAAGACAGGGGGCTTAACTATGGCTACACCTTC; j_gene: TRBJ1-2; v_gene: TRBV4-2; d_gene: TRBD1; abundance: .
CDR3aa: CASSSGTVNLINEQFF; CDR3nt: TGTGCCAGTAGTTCTGGGACCGTTAACTTAATCAATGAGCAGTTCTTC; j_gene: TRBJ2-1; v_gene: TRBV19; d_gene: .; abundance: .
CDR3aa: CASRGDRDGYTF; CDR3nt: TGTGCCAGCAGGGGGGATCGGGATGGCTACACCTTC; j_gene: TRBJ1-2; v_gene: TRBV11-2; d_gene: .; abundance: .
CDR3aa: CASSPDLTSNEQFF; CDR3nt: TGTGCCAGCAGCCCGGACCTGACTAGCAATGAGCAGTTCTTC; j_gene: TRBJ2-1; v_gene: TRBV13; d_gene: .; abundance: .
CDR3aa: CASSLAPTGLYGYTF; CDR3nt: TGTGCCAGCAGCTTAGCTCCGACAGGGTTATATGGCTACACCTTC; j_gene: TRBJ1-2; v_gene: TRBV7-8; d_gene: TRBD1; abundance: .
CDR3aa: CASSETGEALRGYTF; CDR3nt: TGCGCCAGCAGTGAAACAGGGGAAGCGCTTAGAGGCTACACCTTC; j_gene: TRBJ1-2; v_gene: TRBV10-1; d_gene: TRBD1; abundance: .
CDR3aa: CASSLGQLNQPQHF; CDR3nt: TGTGCCAGTAGTTTGGGACAGTTAAATCAGCCCCAGCATTTT; j_gene: TRBJ1-5; v_gene: TRBV19; d_gene: TRBD1; abundance: .
CDR3aa: CASSQHTTSGAYEQYF; CDR3nt: TGCGCCAGCAGCCAGCATACTACTAGCGGGGCCTACGAGCAGTACTTC; j_gene: TRBJ2-7; v_gene: TRBV4-1; d_gene: TRBD2; abundance: .
CDR3aa: CASSLGTSGGAETQYF; CDR3nt: TGTGCCAGCAGCTTAGGCACTAGCGGGGGGGCTGAGACCCAGTACTTC; j_gene: TRBJ2-5; v_gene: TRBV7-2; d_gene: TRBD2; abundance: .
CDR3aa: CSASTGGAGYGYTF; CDR3nt: TGCAGTGCTAGTACAGGGGGCGCCGGCTATGGCTACACCTTC; j_gene: TRBJ1-2; v_gene: TRBV20-1; d_gene: TRBD1; abundance: .
CDR3aa: CASSPIGTGEAFF; CDR3nt: TGTGCCAGCAGCCCGATAGGGACAGGGGAAGCTTTCTTT; j_gene: TRBJ1-1; v_gene: TRBV7-3; d_gene: TRBD1; abundance: .
CDR3aa: CASSQTGNEAFF; CDR3nt: TGTGCCAGCAGCCAGACAGGGAATGAAGCTTTCTTT; j_gene: TRBJ1-1; v_gene: TRBV14; d_gene: TRBD1; abundance: .
CDR3aa: CASRSGTSGPDTQYF; CDR3nt: TGCGCCAGCAGATCCGGGACTAGCGGCCCAGATACGCAGTATTTT; j_gene: TRBJ2-3; v_gene: TRBV5-1; d_gene: TRBD2; abundance: .
CDR3aa: CASSPPSRTEAFF; CDR3nt: TGTGCCAGCAGCCCCCCATCAAGGACTGAAGCTTTCTTT; j_gene: TRBJ1-1; v_gene: TRBV7-9; d_gene: .; abundance: .
CDR3aa: CASSQGAGGADEQFF; CDR3nt: TGCGCCAGCAGCCAGGGGGCCGGGGGGGCTGATGAGCAGTTCTTC; j_gene: TRBJ2-1; v_gene: TRBV4-1; d_gene: TRBD2; abundance: .
CDR3aa: CASSFPSKNIQYF; CDR3nt: TGTGCCAGCAGTTTCCCCTCCAAAAACATTCAGTACTTC; j_gene: TRBJ2-4; v_gene: TRBV7-9; d_gene: .; abundance: .
CDR3aa: CASSHNLAGGPLRETQYF; CDR3nt: TGTGCCAGCAGCCATAATCTAGCGGGGGGGCCTTTGCGAGAGACCCAGTACTTC; j_gene: TRBJ2-5; v_gene: TRBV3-1/TRBV3-2; d_gene: TRBD2; abundance: .
CDR3aa: CASSVGPGHQYEAFF; CDR3nt: TGTGCCAGCAGCGTAGGGCCGGGACACCAGTATGAAGCTTTCTTT; j_gene: TRBJ1-1; v_gene: TRBV9; d_gene: .; abundance: .
CDR3aa: CASSDVLNSPLHF; CDR3nt: TGTGCCAGCAGTGATGTTTTGAATTCACCCCTCCACTTT; j_gene: TRBJ1-6; v_gene: TRBV6-1; d_gene: .; abundance: .
CDR3aa: CASGTGPTPHGYTF; CDR3nt: TGTGCCAGCGGAACAGGGCCTACTCCGCATGGCTACACCTTC; j_gene: TRBJ1-2; v_gene: TRBV13; d_gene: .; abundance: .
CDR3aa: CASSESGIPYGYTF; CDR3nt: TGCGCCAGCTCTGAGTCCGGAATTCCCTATGGCTACACCTTC; j_gene: TRBJ1-2; v_gene: TRBV5-1; d_gene: .; abundance: .
CDR3aa: CASSPTRGGSSYNEQFF; CDR3nt: TGTGCCAGCAGCCCAACCCGGGGGGGGAGCTCCTACAATGAGCAGTTCTTC; j_gene: TRBJ2-1; v_gene: TRBV7-8; d_gene: TRBD2; abundance: .
CDR3aa: CAISEGTSGNTIYF; CDR3nt: TGTGCCATCAGTGAGGGGACCTCTGGAAACACCATATATTTT; j_gene: TRBJ1-3; v_gene: TRBV10-3; d_gene: .; abundance: .
CDR3aa: CASSLGTGQAFF; CDR3nt: TGTGCCAGCAGCCTTGGGACAGGGCAAGCTTTCTTT; j_gene: TRBJ1-1; v_gene: TRBV5-4; d_gene: TRBD1; abundance: .
CDR3aa: CASSDRGISNQPQHF; CDR3nt: TGTGCCAGCAGTGATCGGGGGATCAGCAATCAGCCCCAGCATTTT; j_gene: TRBJ1-5; v_gene: TRBV2; d_gene: .; abundance: .
CDR3aa: CASSQGVWSPLHF; CDR3nt: TGTGCCAGCAGCCAAGGGGTTTGGTCACCCCTCCACTTT; j_gene: TRBJ1-6; v_gene: TRBV3-1/TRBV3-2; d_gene: .; abundance: .
CDR3aa: CAISGGPDTGELFF; CDR3nt: TGTGCCATCAGTGGGGGGCCGGACACCGGGGAGCTGTTTTTT; j_gene: TRBJ2-2; v_gene: TRBV10-3; d_gene: .; abundance: .
CDR3aa: CASSLALAGGRETQYF; CDR3nt: TGTGCCAGCAGCTTGGCGCTAGCGGGGGGGCGGGAGACCCAGTACTTC; j_gene: TRBJ2-5; v_gene: TRBV5-6; d_gene: TRBD2; abundance: once
CDR3aa: CASSLQGSYGYTF; CDR3nt: TGTGCCAGCAGCCTACAGGGGAGCTATGGCTACACCTTC; j_gene: TRBJ1-2; v_gene: TRBV3-1/TRBV3-2; d_gene: TRBD1; abundance: .
CDR3aa: CASSLGGAYGYTF; CDR3nt: TGTGCCAGCAGCTTAGGGGGCGCCTATGGCTACACCTTC; j_gene: TRBJ1-2; v_gene: TRBV7-2; d_gene: .; abundance: .
CDR3aa: CASSLVSETGDTEAFF; CDR3nt: TGCGCCAGCAGCTTGGTGTCCGAGACAGGGGACACTGAAGCTTTCTTT; j_gene: TRBJ1-1; v_gene: TRBV5-1; d_gene: TRBD1; abundance: once
CDR3aa: CAWGQLNTEAFF; CDR3nt: TGTGCCTGGGGACAGTTGAACACTGAAGCTTTCTTT; j_gene: TRBJ1-1; v_gene: TRBV30; d_gene: .; abundance: few
CDR3aa: CASSPQQGAYSGANVLTF; CDR3nt: TGTGCCAGCTCACCACAACAGGGGGCTTACTCTGGGGCCAACGTCCTGACTTTC; j_gene: TRBJ2-6; v_gene: TRBV18; d_gene: TRBD1; abundance: .
CDR3aa: CASSPHRGGQPQHF; CDR3nt: TGTGCCAGCAGTCCCCACAGGGGAGGTCAGCCCCAGCATTTT; j_gene: TRBJ1-5; v_gene: TRBV27; d_gene: TRBD1; abundance: .
CDR3aa: CASSLGDNEQFF; CDR3nt: TGTGCCAGCAGCTTGGGCGACAATGAGCAGTTCTTC; j_gene: TRBJ2-1; v_gene: TRBV5-6; d_gene: .; abundance: .
CDR3aa: CAWRTGGQGYEKLFF; CDR3nt: TGTGCCTGGAGGACTGGGGGACAGGGTTATGAAAAACTGTTTTTT; j_gene: TRBJ1-4; v_gene: TRBV30; d_gene: TRBD1; abundance: .
CDR3aa: CASSLTPGINEQFF; CDR3nt: TGTGCCAGCAGCCTGACCCCGGGGATAAATGAGCAGTTCTTC; j_gene: TRBJ2-1; v_gene: TRBV9; d_gene: .; abundance: .